This record covers a single TCR beta chain. What it binds is not known. The data were taken from a study of CD8 T cells in ankylosing spondylitis. Findings and limits, study-wide: With a CD8+ phenotype, disease-linked clones were relatively rare in peripheral blood. Researchers reportedly found disease-linked clones significantly enriched in matched ankylosing spondylitis synovial fluid.

A quantitative 5'-RACE method, one with molecular barcodes, was used to make TCR beta libraries. In TCRdb, the 5' RACE reads were re-called with MiXCR into one record per CDR3 protein. The table records 210,000 or so distinct CDR3 sequences, about a quarter of them present only once. The TCR sequence derives from a male donor with ankylosing spondylitis or in good health (not recorded which). Sequenced sample: blood, either unsorted or a sorted T cell fraction (not recorded which).

The CDR3 nucleotides are TGTGCCAGCAGCCAAGATGGGGCTAGCGGGAGGAGAACATACGAGCAGTACTTC. Translation: CASSQDGASGRRTYEQYF. The chain combines TRBV3-1 with TRBJ2-7, with 11 bases matching TRBD2. V lost 0 bases and J lost 4; bases outside the gene matches: 11. CDR3 size: 18 residues. Looked up from germline, CDR1 is LGHDT and CDR2 is YNNKEL (reference sequence).